These 27 T cell receptor beta chains came from one sample sequenced in a study of cytotoxic CD8 clonotypes in ibrutinib-treated CLL. This table comes from immunoSEQ multiplex PCR, and its TCRdb copy is limited to in-frame clones, with some not included. The profile shows about 200,000 clones, 65% to 80% of them singletons. Sequencing was performed on PBMCs, taken after 12 months of ibrutinib treatment. The receptor set was obtained from a human donor with chronic lymphocytic leukemia.

This chain links TRBV4-2 with TRBJ1-5; D remains unclear. CDR1 and CDR2 from the germline V gene are LGHNA and YNFKEQ. There are 18 residues in the CDR3. V dropped 3 bases and J dropped 1 base, with 19 bases sitting between them. In DNA, the CDR3 is TGTGCCAGCAGCCACCCTAAAGGAGGGATTGGGAGCAATCAGCCCCAGCATTTT. Residues: CASSHPKGGIGSNQPQHF.

The rearrangement uses TRBV14 and TRBJ2-3; D gene unclear. This CDR3 has 13 amino acids. The V and J ends lost 1 base and 10 bases respectively, with 12 bases between them. The germline V gene encodes CDR1 SGHDN and CDR2 FVKESK. The CDR3 protein is CASSQVGVRSQYF. CDR3 DNA: TGTGCCAGCAGCCAAGTGGGTGTGCGATCGCAGTATTTT.

The chain couples TRBV5-1 to TRBJ1-1; D ambiguous. The ends were cut back, 4 bases at V and 1 base at J, with 8 bases in the middle. Germline V lookup: CDR1 SGHRS, CDR2 YFSETQ. The CDR3 has 13 residues. CDR3 bases: TGCGCCAGCAGCGCAACCTCGAACACTGAAGCTTTCTTT. Protein: CASSATSNTEAFF.

This chain connects TRBV29-1 to TRBJ1-1, with 9 bases fitting TRBD1. The CDR3 is 14 amino acids. With 4 bases clipped from V and 5 bases from J, the junction kept 8 bases outside the gene matches. Per the germline V gene, CDR1 is SQVTM and CDR2 is ANQGSEA. CDR3 in DNA: TGCAGCGTTGGCCGAACAGGGGGCAGGACTGAAGCTTTCTTT. Protein product: CSVGRTGGRTEAFF.

In nucleotides, the CDR3 is TGCGCCAGCACCCGGACTAGCGGGATCTCCGAGCAGTACTTC. Translating gives CASTRTSGISEQYF. The V gene is TRBV4-1, the J gene TRBJ2-7; 12 bases align to TRBD2. CDR1 MGHRA and CDR2 YSYEKL come from the germline V gene. The V segment lost 7 bases and the J segment 6 bases; nucleotides outside the gene matches: 7. The CDR3 sequence is 14 residues long.

In its sample, this clone was seen a few times. This chain uses TRBV7-9 with TRBJ2-1, with a possible D match to TRBD2 (5 bases). V lost 6 bases, J lost 0 bases, and 9 bases lay in between. The CDR3 runs 14 residues. CDR1 and CDR2 from the germline V gene are SEHNR and FQNEAQ (reference sequence). The chain's CDR3 is CASREAGSYNEQFF. The CDR3 nucleotides read TGTGCCAGCAGGGAGGCCGGCTCCTACAATGAGCAGTTCTTC.

In DNA form, the CDR3 reads TGTGCCAGCTCACCACCTCTGGACAGGGTGGGTGGCTACACCTTC. Its protein product is CASSPPLDRVGGYTF. The chain carries TRBV18 and TRBJ1-2; 8 bases align to TRBD1. Germline trimming cut 0 bases from V and 7 bases from J; bases unmatched to any gene: 7. This CDR3 has 15 amino acids. Germline V lookup: CDR1 KGHSH, CDR2 LQKENI.

The rearrangement joins TRBV30 to TRBJ2-5; possibly TRBD1 or TRBD2 for D (5 bases each). CDR1 and CDR2 (germline): GTSNPN, SVGIG (reference sequence). CDR3 length equals 12 residues. The V gene lost 5 bases and the J gene lost 5 bases, with 12 bases spanning the gap. CDR3 DNA sequence: TGTGCCTGGGCACGGGGCGGGGAGACCCAGTACTTC. Amino acid sequence: CAWARGGETQYF.

The rearrangement links TRBV5-1 to TRBJ2-7, with D hard to call. The germline V and J ends were trimmed by 0 bases and 3 bases, with 7 bases remaining between them. From germline, CDR1 is SGHRS and CDR2 YFSETQ. This CDR3 has 13 residues. CDR3 region: CASSLGGGYEQYF. In DNA, the CDR3 is TGCGCCAGCAGCTTGGGTGGTGGCTACGAGCAGTACTTC.

The chain has TRBV9 and TRBJ1-2; D is unresolved. CDR3 length equals 13 residues. Germline V CDR1 and CDR2: SGDLS, YYNGEE. Trimming took 0 bases from V and 8 from J, leaving 11 bases between them. This chain's CDR3 is CASSVAERGGYTF. CDR3 bases: TGTGCCAGCAGCGTAGCAGAAAGAGGAGGCTACACCTTC. Full variable domain (rest looked up from reference TRBV9 and TRBJ1-2): DSGVTQTPKHLITATGQRVTLRCSPRSGDLSVYWYQQSLDQGLQFLIQYYNGEERAKGNILERFSAQQFPDLHSELNLSSLELGDSALYFCASSVAERGGYTFGSGTRLTVV.

V and J are TRBV14 and TRBJ1-1, with 12 bases identical to TRBD1. Germline V CDR1 and CDR2: SGHDN, FVKESK. V shed 3 bases and J 5 bases; nucleotides not matched to a gene: 7. This CDR3 has 16 residues. CDR3 in DNA: TGTGCCAGCAGCCACAGACCGGGACAGGGGGCTACTGAAGCTTTCTTT. Protein sequence: CASSHRPGQGATEAFF.

The chain uses TRBV29-1 and TRBJ1-1; D is unresolved. Germline V gives CDR1 SQVTM, CDR2 ANQGSEA. The V end was cut by 4 bases, the J end by 6 bases, with 9 bases between. The CDR3 length is 11 residues. The CDR3 region is CSVVSSPEAFF. The CDR3 coding sequence is TGCAGCGTTGTTTCCAGCCCTGAAGCTTTCTTT.

The rearrangement links TRBV29-1 to TRBJ1-1; D unresolved. Germline values: CDR1 SQVTM, CDR2 ANQGSEA. The V end lost 3 bases, the J end lost 0 bases, and 8 bases lay between the germline ends. The CDR3 length is 13 residues. CDR3 in amino acids: CSVDSVVNTEAFF. CDR3 in DNA: TGCAGCGTTGATTCAGTCGTGAACACTGAAGCTTTCTTT.

DNA for the CDR3: TGTGCCAGCAGCTTAGGAGGGAGAGGGAACGAGCAGTACTTC. Amino acid sequence: CASSLGGRGNEQYF. This chain uses TRBV7-2 with TRBJ2-7, with D maybe TRBD2 (5 bases). The V and J ends lost 1 base and 5 bases respectively, with 12 bases between them. The CDR3 totals 14 residues. Germline V gene lookup returns CDR1 SGHTA and CDR2 FQGNSA.

V and J are TRBV9 and TRBJ2-7; 9 bases match TRBD2. Germline V lookup: CDR1 SGDLS, CDR2 YYNGEE. J gave up 6 bases and V 3 bases, and 4 bases lay outside the gene matches. This CDR3 region has 13 residues. DNA of the CDR3: TGTGCCAGCAGCGGGGGACTAGCACCCGAGCAGTACTTC. Amino acid sequence: CASSGGLAPEQYF.

The chain employs TRBV7-3 and TRBJ2-1; 7 bases agree with TRBD2. V trimming: 5 bases; J trimming: 5 bases; junction bases outside the gene matches: 9. CDR1 SGHTA and CDR2 FQGTGA come from the germline V gene. CDR3 length: 15 residues. CDR3 region: CASSDPLAVHNEQFF. For the CDR3, the DNA is TGTGCCAGCAGCGACCCTCTAGCGGTCCACAATGAGCAGTTCTTC. The whole variable domain, remainder taken from reference TRBV7-3 and TRBJ2-1, is GAGVSQTPSNKVTEKGKYVELRCDPISGHTALYWYRQSLGQGPEFLIYFQGTGAADDSGLPNDRFFAVRPEGSVSTLKIQRTERGDSAVYLCASSDPLAVHNEQFFGPGTRLTVL.

At least ten counts were recorded for this clone. The chain uses TRBV18 and TRBJ2-5; D uncertain. This CDR3 is built from 14 residues. CDR1 is KGHSH and CDR2 is LQKENI in the germline V gene. V lost 1 base and J lost 2, with 8 bases in between. The CDR3 loop is CASSPQVAQETQYF. CDR3 DNA: TGTGCCAGCTCACCACAGGTCGCTCAAGAGACCCAGTACTTC.

The V and J genes are TRBV6-5 and TRBJ1-5, with D perhaps TRBD1 (6 bases). Trimming took 2 bases from V and 6 from J, leaving 11 bases between them. The CDR3 runs 14 residues. CDR1 and CDR2 (germline): MNHEY, SVGAGI. CDR3 region: CASSYRGGGQPQHF. The CDR3 DNA sequence: TGTGCCAGCAGTTACCGTGGGGGCGGTCAGCCCCAGCATTTT.

The chain recombines TRBV10-1 with TRBJ1-1, with D hard to call. CDR3 length equals 12 residues. Trimming stripped 3 bases from V and 2 bases from J, with 4 bases between. CDR1 and CDR2 (germline): WNHNN, SYGVQD (reference sequence). The CDR3 reads CASSDINTEAFF. CDR3 in DNA: TGCGCCAGCAGTGACATAAACACTGAAGCTTTCTTT.

V gene TRBV5-1 combines with J gene TRBJ2-7; 8 bases match TRBD1. The CDR3 length is 15 residues. Germline CDR1 reads SGHRS; CDR2 reads YFSETQ. Losses at the gene ends were 5 bases for V and 2 bases for J; bases not matched to a gene: 9. The chain's CDR3 is CASSSIDRGAYEQYF. DNA of the CDR3: TGCGCCAGCAGTTCTATCGACAGGGGCGCCTACGAGCAGTACTTC.

The count of this clone is one. The same CDR3 can be traced to other DNA sequences in this sample. The V call is TRBV9, the J call TRBJ2-3; no firm D call. This CDR3 has 13 amino acids. V was shortened by 2 bases and J by 0 bases, with 4 bases between the two germline ends. Germline CDR1 is SGDLS and CDR2 is YYNGEE. The CDR3 loop is CASSVDSTDTQYF. As DNA, the CDR3 is TGTGCCAGCAGCGTGGACAGCACAGATACGCAGTATTTT.

This chain links TRBV5-1 with TRBJ2-3; 8 bases map to TRBD2. This CDR3 spans 15 amino acids. V was clipped by 4 bases and J by 1 base; unmatched bases: 5. Per the germline V gene, CDR1 is SGHRS and CDR2 is YFSETQ. CDR3 in amino acids: CASSPGLVGTDTQYF. Written as DNA, the CDR3 is TGCGCCAGCAGCCCGGGACTAGTCGGCACAGATACGCAGTATTTT.

In regard to this clone: The junction shows a germline mismatch at one end, possibly a read error. This chain uses TRBV29-1 with TRBJ1-1; D gene unclear. From germline, CDR1 is SQVTM and CDR2 ANQGSEA. The CDR3 extends over 11 amino acids. CDR3: CSAEMNTEAFF. The DNA for the CDR3 is TGCAGCGCTGAAATGAACACTGAAGCTTTCTTT.

In its sample, this clone was seen a few times. The gene calls are TRBV7-8 and TRBJ1-2, with D possibly TRBD1 on 6 matching bases. V dropped 5 bases and J dropped 3 bases, with 13 bases sitting between them. Germline values: CDR1 SGHVS, CDR2 FQNEAQ. The CDR3 extends over 14 amino acids. CDR3 DNA: TGTGCCAGCAGCCCAGACAGGCCCTACTATGGCTACACCTTC. Translation gives CASSPDRPYYGYTF.

The chain combines TRBV7-2 with TRBJ2-7, with TRBD1 identical over 7 bases. There are 14 residues in the CDR3. Losses at the gene ends were 1 base for V and 6 bases for J; bases not matched to a gene: 6. Germline V gene lookup returns CDR1 SGHTA and CDR2 FQGNSA. The CDR3 nucleotides are TGTGCCAGCAGCTTAGTAAACAGGGGTGGCGAGCAGTACTTC. Translating it yields CASSLVNRGGEQYF.

This clone was observed at least ten times. V is TRBV7-9 and J is TRBJ1-1; no reliable D call. The V gene lost 4 bases and the J gene lost 6 bases, with 15 bases spanning the gap. Per the germline V gene, CDR1 is SEHNR and CDR2 is FQNEAQ (reference sequence). The CDR3 contains 14 residues. The CDR3 here is CASSSALSVAEAFF. The CDR3 region has the DNA TGTGCCAGCAGCTCCGCCTTGTCCGTTGCTGAAGCTTTCTTT.

This clone has just one count. The chain couples TRBV7-2 to TRBJ2-1, with 7 nucleotides matching TRBD2. Germline V lookup: CDR1 SGHTA, CDR2 FQGNSA. The CDR3 runs to 15 residues. Trimming removed 2 bases from V and 0 bases from J; junction bases left unmatched: 1. The CDR3 DNA follows: TGTGCCAGCAGCTTAAGCGGGACCTCCTACAATGAGCAGTTCTTC. It yields the protein CASSLSGTSYNEQFF.